What follows describes a single TCR beta chain. Its antigen is not known. MiXCR, run by TCRdb on the reads, gives a single entry per CDR3 protein. Of fewer than 200,000 distinct CDR3 sequences listed, less than 25% were seen once; the top ten hold 25%. The data were taken from a study of T cell repertoires in cytomegalovirus infection. Study background: Matching HLA type, along with CMV infection, was indicated by public TCR beta signatures.

The V and J ends lost 5 bases and 6 bases respectively, with 17 bases between them. The CDR3 has 16 amino acids. Germline assignment: CDR1 SEHNR and CDR2 FQNEAQ (reference sequence). The sample consisted of CD8+ T cells from cultured PBMCs, taken from culture after CMV antigen stimulation. The receptor was derived from a human donor in good health (CMV status not recorded). Some clones in this sample may be carry-over from other donors' samples. The chain joins TRBV7-9 to TRBJ1-6; D is perhaps TRBD1 (5 bases). The CDR3 here is CASSPPGREGNSPLHF. The CDR3 DNA is TGTGCCAGCAGCCCACCGGGCAGGGAGGGTAATTCACCCCTCCACTTT.